In this sample, the clone carrying this T cell receptor beta chain turned up many times. The antigen is not known. How the authors handled the data: The authors used CDR3 differences across clinicopathological groups to build a distant-metastasis classifier for papillary thyroid cancer. TCRdb re-clonotyped the PCR reads through MiXCR. TCRdb's processing, not the authors', yielded these V and J calls. Of fewer than 30,000 clones listed, about 16% are singletons. This entry belongs to a study of metastatic and nonmetastatic thyroid tumors. At the level of the study: A comparison of repertoires was made across blood and tumor or nodule tissue from malignant and benign thyroid patients. Whole-study results and caveats: It was reportedly found that TCR beta diversity was significantly higher in malignant thyroid tumors than in benign nodules, a difference seen in both blood and tumor samples.

Not a single patient had been given any form of treatment at any point before undergoing thyroid surgery. The CDR3 runs to 15 residues. Germline V gene data show CDR1 as LNHDA and CDR2 as SQIVND (reference sequence). Between the trimmed V and J ends, which lost 5 bases and 4 bases, there was a span of 15 bases. This sequence joins TRBV19 and TRBJ1-5, with D uncertain. The clonotype originates from a female donor with papillary thyroid cancer or a benign thyroid nodule (not recorded which). Some clones in this sample may be carry-over from other donors' samples. The specimen was blood. The DNA of the CDR3 is TGTGCCAGTAGTTACTCTGGGAATGGAAATCAGCCCCAGCATTTT. It encodes CASSYSGNGNQPQHF.